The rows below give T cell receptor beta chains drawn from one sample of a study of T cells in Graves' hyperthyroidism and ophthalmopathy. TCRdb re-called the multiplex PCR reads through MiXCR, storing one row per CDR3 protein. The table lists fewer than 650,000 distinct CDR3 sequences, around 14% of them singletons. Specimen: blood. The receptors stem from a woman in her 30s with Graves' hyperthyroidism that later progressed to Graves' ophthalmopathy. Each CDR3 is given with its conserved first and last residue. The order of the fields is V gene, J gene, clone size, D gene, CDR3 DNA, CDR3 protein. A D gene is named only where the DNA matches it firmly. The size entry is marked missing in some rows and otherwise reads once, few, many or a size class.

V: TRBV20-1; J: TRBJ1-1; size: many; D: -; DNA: TGCAGTGCTAGTGTAGGGAACACTGAAGCTTTCTTT; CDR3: CSASVGNTEAFF
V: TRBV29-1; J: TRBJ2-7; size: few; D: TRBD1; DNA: TGCAGCGTAGGGGACAGGGCCCCCTCCGAGCAGTACTTC; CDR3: CSVGDRAPSEQYF
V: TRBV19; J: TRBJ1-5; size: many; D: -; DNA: TGTGCCAGTAGTATATCCGGTAGCAATCAGCCCCAGCATTTT; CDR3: CASSISGSNQPQHF
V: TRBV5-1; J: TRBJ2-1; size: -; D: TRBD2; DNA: TGCGCCAGCAGCTTGGGGACTAGTGGTGAGCAGTTCTTC; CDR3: CASSLGTSGEQFF
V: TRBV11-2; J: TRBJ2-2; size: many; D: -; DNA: TGTGCCAGCAGCTCGGAAGGGAGTGGATCCGGGGAGCTGTTTTTT; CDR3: CASSSEGSGSGELFF
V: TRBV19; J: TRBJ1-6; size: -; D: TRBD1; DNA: TGTGCCAGTAGCTCCGGACAGGCGAGCTCCTATAATTCACCCCTCCACTTT; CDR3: CASSSGQASSYNSPLHF
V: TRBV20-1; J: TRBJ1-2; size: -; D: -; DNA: TGCAGTGCTAGAGATCTTAAGTTAAACTATGGCTACACCTTC; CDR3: CSARDLKLNYGYTF
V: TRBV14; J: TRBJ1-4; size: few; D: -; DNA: TGTGCCAGCAGCCAAGACCCGGGGGCGGAAAAACTGTTTTTT; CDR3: CASSQDPGAEKLFF
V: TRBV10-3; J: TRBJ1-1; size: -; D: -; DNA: TGTACCATCAGAGAGAATTTTGACACTGAAGCTTTCTTT; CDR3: CTIRENFDTEAFF
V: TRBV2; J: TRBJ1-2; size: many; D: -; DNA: TGTGCCAGCAGTGAATATGGCAGCCTTGGCTACACCTTC; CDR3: CASSEYGSLGYTF
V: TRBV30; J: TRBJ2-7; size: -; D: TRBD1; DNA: TGTGCCTGGACCTCAGGGGGCGGGTACGAGCAGTACTTC; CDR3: CAWTSGGGYEQYF
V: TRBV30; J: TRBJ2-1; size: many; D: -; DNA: TGTGCCTGGACAGGGGCGAGGGGGCAGTTCTTC; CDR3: CAWTGARGQFF
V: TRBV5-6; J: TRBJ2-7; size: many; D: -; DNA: TGTGCCAGCAGCTTTAGACCCTCGCTCTACGAGCAGTACTTC; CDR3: CASSFRPSLYEQYF
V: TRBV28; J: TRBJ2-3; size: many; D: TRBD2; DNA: TGTGCCAGCAGTTCAAGACTAGCCCCAGATACGCAGTATTTT; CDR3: CASSSRLAPDTQYF
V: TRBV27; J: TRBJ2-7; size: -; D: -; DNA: TGTGCCAGCAGTCGCGGGGCTCGGTCCGAGCAGTACTTC; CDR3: CASSRGARSEQYF
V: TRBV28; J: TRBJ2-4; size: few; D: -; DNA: TGTGCCAGCAGTTCCCTACAAGGGAGTAACATTCAGTACTTC; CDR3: CASSSLQGSNIQYF
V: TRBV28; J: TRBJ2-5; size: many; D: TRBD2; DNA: TGTGCCAGCAGTTTATCTAGCGGGGTGCTGGAGTGGTACTTC; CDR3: CASSLSSGVLEWYF
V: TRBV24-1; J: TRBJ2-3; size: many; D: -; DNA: TGTGCCACCAGTGATTGGAGAACCTTCACAGATACGCAGTATTTT; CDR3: CATSDWRTFTDTQYF
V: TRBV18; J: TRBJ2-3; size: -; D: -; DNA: TGTCCCAGCTCACCACCGCTGGGGTCAGATACGCAGTATTTT; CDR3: CPSSPPLGSDTQYF
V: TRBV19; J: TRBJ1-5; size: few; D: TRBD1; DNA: TGTGCCAGTAGTCTACAGGGGGCGGGGGTACACAATCAGCCCCAGCATTTT; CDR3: CASSLQGAGVHNQPQHF
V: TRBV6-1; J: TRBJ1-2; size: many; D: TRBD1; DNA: TGTGCCAGCAGACGGGACAGAAGCTATGGCTACACCTTC; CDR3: CASRRDRSYGYTF
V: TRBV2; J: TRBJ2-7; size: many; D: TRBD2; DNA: TGTGCCAGCACAGATATTAGCGGGAGCTCCTACGAGCAGTACTTC; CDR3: CASTDISGSSYEQYF
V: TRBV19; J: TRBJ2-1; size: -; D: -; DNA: TGTGCCACCGCGAGCGGCGCTTACAATGAGCAGTTCTTC; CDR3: CATASGAYNEQFF
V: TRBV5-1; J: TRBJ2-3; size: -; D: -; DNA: TGCGCCAGCAGCTTGGTGGGGTGGTCGGAAGCGCAGTATTTT; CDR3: CASSLVGWSEAQYF
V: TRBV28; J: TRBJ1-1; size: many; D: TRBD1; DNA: TGTGCCAGCAGTTCACCCTCCATGACAGGGAGCACTGAAGCTTTCTTT; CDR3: CASSSPSMTGSTEAFF
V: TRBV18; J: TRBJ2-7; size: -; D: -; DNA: TGTGCCAGCTCACCACCGGTGGGGGGGCGATACGAGCAGTACTTC; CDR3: CASSPPVGGRYEQYF
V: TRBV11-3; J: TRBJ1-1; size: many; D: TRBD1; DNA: TGTGCCAGCAGCTCCGAGGGTAGGGGGCGGGTGAACACTGAAGCTTTCTTT; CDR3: CASSSEGRGRVNTEAFF
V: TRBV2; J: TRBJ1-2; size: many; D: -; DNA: TGTGCCAGCAGTGAAGGCAGGGAGAAAGGCTACACCTTC; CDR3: CASSEGREKGYTF